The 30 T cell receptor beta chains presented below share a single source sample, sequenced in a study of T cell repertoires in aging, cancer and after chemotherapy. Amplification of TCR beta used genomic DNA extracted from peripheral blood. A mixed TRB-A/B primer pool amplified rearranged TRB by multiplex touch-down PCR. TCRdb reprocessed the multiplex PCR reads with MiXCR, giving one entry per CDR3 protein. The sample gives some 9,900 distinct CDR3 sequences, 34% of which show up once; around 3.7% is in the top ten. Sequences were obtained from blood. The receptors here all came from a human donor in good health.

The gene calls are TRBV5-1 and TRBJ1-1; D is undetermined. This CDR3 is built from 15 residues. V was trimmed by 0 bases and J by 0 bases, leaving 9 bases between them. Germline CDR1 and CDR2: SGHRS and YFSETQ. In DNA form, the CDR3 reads TGCGCCAGCAGCTTGGATGGCAGCTTGAACACTGAAGCTTTCTTT. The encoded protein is CASSLDGSLNTEAFF.

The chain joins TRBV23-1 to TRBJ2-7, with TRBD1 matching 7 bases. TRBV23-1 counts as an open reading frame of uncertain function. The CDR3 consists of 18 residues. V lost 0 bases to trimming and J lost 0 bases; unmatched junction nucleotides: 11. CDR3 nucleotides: TGCGCCAGCAGTCAATCGGGACAGCCGAAACACCACTCCTACGAGCAGTACTTC. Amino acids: CASSQSGQPKHHSYEQYF.

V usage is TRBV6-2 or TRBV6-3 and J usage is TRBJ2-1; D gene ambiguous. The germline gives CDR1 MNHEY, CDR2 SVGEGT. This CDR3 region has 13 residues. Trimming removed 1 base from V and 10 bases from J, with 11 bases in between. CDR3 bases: TGTGCCAGCAGTTACTGGAACAGACCAGAGCAGTTCTTC. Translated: CASSYWNRPEQFF.

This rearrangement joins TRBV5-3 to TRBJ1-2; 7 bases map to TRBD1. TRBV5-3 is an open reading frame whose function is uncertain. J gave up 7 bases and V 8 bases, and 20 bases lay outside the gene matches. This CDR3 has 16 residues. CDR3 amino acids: CASSPGLRQGDSGYTF. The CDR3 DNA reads TGTGCCAGCAGCCCGGGCCTCAGACAGGGTGATAGTGGCTACACCTTC.

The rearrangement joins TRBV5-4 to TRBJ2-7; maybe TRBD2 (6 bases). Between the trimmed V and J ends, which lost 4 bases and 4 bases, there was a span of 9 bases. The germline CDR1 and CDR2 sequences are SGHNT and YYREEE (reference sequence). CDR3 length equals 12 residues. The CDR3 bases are TGTGCCAGCAGCGGTGCGGGGTACGAGCAGTACTTC. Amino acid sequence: CASSGAGYEQYF.

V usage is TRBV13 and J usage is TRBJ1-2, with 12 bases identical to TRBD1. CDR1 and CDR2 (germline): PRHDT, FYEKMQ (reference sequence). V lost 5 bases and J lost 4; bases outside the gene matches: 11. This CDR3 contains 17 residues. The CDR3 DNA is TGTGCCAGCAGCGCCGGGACAGGGGGCAAGGTGACCTATGGCTACACCTTC. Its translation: CASSAGTGGKVTYGYTF.

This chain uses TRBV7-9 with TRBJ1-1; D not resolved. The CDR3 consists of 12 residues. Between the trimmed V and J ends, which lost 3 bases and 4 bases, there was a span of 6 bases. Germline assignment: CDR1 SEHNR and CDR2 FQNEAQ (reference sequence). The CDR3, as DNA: TGTGCCAGCAGCTTCGGGTCCACTGAAGCTTTCTTT. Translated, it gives CASSFGSTEAFF.

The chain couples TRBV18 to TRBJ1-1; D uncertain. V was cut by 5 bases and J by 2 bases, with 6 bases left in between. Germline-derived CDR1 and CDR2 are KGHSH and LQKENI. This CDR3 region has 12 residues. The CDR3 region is CASSSVNTEAFF. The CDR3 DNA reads TGTGCCAGCTCATCGGTTAACACTGAAGCTTTCTTT.

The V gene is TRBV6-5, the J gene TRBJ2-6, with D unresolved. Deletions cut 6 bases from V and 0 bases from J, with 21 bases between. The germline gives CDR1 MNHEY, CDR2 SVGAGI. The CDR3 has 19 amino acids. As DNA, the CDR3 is TGTGCCAGCAGCCCCCTCGTGAGAGATTCCTACTCTGGGGCCAACGTCCTGACTTTC. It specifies CASSPLVRDSYSGANVLTF.

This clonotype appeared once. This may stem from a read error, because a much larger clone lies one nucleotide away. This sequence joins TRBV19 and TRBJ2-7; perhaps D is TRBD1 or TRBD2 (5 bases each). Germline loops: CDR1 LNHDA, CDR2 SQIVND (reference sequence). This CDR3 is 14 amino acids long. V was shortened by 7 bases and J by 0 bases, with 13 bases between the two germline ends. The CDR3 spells CASKAGTNSYEQYV. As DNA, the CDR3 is TGTGCCAGTAAGGCCGGGACCAACTCCTACGAGCAGTACGTC.

The CDR3 DNA reads TGTGCCAGTAGTATGAGACAGGGGCCCTATGGCTACACCTTC. Translated: CASSMRQGPYGYTF. This chain links TRBV19 with TRBJ1-2; 8 bases agree with TRBD1. The CDR3 length is 14 residues. J lost 4 bases, V lost 3 bases, and 4 bases had no gene match. In germline, CDR1 is LNHDA, CDR2 SQIVND (reference sequence). The full variable domain, with the rest looked up from reference TRBV19 and TRBJ1-2, is DGGITQSPKYLFRKEGQNVTLSCEQNLNHDAMYWYRQDPGQGLRLIYYSQIVNDFQKGDIAEGYSVSREKKESFPLTVTSAQKNPTAFYLCASSMRQGPYGYTFGSGTRLTVV.

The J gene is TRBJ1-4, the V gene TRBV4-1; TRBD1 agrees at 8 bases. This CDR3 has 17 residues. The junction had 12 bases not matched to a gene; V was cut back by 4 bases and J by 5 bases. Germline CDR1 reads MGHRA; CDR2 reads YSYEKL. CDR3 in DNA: TGCGCCAGCAGCCGATCCATCATCAGGGGGCCCAATGAAAAACTGTTTTTT. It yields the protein CASSRSIIRGPNEKLFF.

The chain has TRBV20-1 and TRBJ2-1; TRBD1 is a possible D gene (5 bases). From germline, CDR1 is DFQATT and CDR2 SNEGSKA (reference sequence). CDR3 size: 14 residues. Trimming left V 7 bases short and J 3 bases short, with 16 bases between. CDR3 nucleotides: TGCAGTGGGAGCCAGGGTTGGGACTACAATGAGCAGTTCTTC. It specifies CSGSQGWDYNEQFF.

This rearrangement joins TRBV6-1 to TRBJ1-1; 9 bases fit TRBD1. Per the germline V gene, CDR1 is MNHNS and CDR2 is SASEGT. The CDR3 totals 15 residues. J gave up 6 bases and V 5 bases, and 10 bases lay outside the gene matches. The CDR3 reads CASSSTGGFDAEAFF. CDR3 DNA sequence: TGTGCCAGCAGTTCAACAGGGGGCTTTGACGCTGAAGCTTTCTTT.

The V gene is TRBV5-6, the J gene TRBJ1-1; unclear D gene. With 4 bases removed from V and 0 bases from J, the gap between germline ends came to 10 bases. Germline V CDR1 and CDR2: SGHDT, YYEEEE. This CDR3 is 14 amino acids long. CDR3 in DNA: TGTGCCAGCAGCCCGGTTCTGGTGAACACTGAAGCTTTCTTT. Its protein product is CASSPVLVNTEAFF.

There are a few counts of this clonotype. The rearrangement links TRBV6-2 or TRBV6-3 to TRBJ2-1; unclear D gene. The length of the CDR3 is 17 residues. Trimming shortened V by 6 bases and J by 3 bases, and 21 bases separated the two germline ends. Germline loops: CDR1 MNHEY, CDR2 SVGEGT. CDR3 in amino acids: CASSPTKGNKGYNEQFF. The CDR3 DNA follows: TGTGCCAGCAGCCCTACAAAAGGGAATAAAGGCTACAATGAGCAGTTCTTC.

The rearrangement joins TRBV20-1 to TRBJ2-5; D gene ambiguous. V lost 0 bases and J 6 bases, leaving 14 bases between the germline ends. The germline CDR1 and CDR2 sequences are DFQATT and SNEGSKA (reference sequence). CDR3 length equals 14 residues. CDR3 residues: CSARDSLPVQTQYF. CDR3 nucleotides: TGCAGTGCTAGAGACAGCCTACCGGTCCAGACCCAGTACTTC.

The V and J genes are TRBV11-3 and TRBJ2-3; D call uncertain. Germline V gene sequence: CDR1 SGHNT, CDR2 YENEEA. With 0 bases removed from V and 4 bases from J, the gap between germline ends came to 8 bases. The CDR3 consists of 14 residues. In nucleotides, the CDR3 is TGTGCCAGCAGCTTAGATCGCATGGCAGATACGCAGTATTTT. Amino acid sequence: CASSLDRMADTQYF. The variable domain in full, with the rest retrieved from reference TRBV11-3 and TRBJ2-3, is EAGVVQSPRYKIIEKKQPVAFWCNPISGHNTLYWYLQNLGQGPELLIRYENEEAVDDSQLPKDRFSAERLKGVDSTLKIQPAELGDSAVYLCASSLDRMADTQYFGPGTRLTVL.

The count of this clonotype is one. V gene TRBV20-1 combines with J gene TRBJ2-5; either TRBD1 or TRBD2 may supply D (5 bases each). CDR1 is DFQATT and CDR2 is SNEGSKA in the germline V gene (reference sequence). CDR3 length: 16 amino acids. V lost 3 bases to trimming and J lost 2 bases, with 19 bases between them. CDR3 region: CSARAIFLRGQETQYF. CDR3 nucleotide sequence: TGCAGTGCTAGGGCTATCTTCTTGAGGGGTCAAGAGACCCAGTACTTC.

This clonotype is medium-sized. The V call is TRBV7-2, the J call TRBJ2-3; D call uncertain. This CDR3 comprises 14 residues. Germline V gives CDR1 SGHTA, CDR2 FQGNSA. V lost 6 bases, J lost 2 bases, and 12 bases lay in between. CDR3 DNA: TGTGCCAGCAGTCCTAGGACGCACACAGATACGCAGTATTTT. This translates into CASSPRTHTDTQYF. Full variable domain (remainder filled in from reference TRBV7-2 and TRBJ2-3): GAGVSQSPSNKVTEKGKDVELRCDPISGHTALYWYRQSLGQGLEFLIYFQGNSAPDKSGLPSDRFSAERTGGSVSTLTIQRTQQEDSAVYLCASSPRTHTDTQYFGPGTRLTVL.

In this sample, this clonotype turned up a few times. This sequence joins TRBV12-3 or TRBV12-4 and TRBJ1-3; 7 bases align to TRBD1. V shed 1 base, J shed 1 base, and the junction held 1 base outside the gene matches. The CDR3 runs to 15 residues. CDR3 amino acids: CASSLVQGSGNTIYF. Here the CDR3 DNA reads TGTGCCAGCAGTTTAGTACAGGGGTCTGGAAACACCATATATTTT.

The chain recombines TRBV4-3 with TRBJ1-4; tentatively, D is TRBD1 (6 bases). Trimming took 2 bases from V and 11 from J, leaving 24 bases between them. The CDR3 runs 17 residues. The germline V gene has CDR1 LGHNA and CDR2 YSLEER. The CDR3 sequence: CASSQPPRTVRERKLFF. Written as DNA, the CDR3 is TGCGCCAGCAGCCAACCGCCCCGGACAGTAAGAGAACGGAAACTGTTTTTT.

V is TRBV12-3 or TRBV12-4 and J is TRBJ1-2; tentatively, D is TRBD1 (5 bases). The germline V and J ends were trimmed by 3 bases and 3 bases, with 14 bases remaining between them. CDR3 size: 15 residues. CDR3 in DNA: TGTGCCAGCAGTTTTAATGAGGAGGGGTACTATGGCTACACCTTC. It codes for CASSFNEEGYYGYTF.

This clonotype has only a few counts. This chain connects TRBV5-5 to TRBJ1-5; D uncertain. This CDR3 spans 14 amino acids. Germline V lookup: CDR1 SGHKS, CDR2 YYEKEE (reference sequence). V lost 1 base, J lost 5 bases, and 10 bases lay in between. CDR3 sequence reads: CASSLIVNDQPQHF. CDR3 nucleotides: TGTGCCAGCAGCTTGATCGTTAATGATCAGCCCCAGCATTTT.

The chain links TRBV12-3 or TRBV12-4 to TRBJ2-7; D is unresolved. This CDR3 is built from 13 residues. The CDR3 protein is CASGLERSYEQYF. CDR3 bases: TGTGCTAGTGGTTTGGAGCGATCCTACGAGCAGTACTTC.

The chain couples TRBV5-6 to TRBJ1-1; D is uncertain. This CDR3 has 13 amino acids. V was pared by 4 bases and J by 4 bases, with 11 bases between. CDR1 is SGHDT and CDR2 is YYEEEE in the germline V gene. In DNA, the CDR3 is TGTGCCAGCAGCCGTACAATGGGCACTGAAGCTTTCTTT. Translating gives CASSRTMGTEAFF.

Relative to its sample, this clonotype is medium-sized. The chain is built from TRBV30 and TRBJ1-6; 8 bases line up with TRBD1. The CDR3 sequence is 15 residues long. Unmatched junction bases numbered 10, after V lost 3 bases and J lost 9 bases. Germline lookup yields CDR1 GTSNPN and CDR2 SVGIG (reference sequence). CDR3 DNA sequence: TGTGCCTGGAGCCGATTGGACAGGGAAGGTTCACCCCTCCACTTT. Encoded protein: CAWSRLDREGSPLHF.

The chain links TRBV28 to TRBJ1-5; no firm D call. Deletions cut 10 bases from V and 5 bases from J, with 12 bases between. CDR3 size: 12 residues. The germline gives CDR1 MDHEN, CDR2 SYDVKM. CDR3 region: CATYSVYQPQHF. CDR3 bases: TGTGCCACATACAGTGTTTATCAGCCCCAGCATTTT.

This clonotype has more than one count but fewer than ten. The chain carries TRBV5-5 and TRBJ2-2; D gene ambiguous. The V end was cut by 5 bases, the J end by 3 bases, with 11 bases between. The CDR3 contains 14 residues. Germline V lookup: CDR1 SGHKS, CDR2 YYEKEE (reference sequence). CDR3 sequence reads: CASRSSVYTGELFF. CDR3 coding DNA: TGTGCCAGCAGAAGTTCAGTGTACACCGGGGAGCTGTTTTTT.

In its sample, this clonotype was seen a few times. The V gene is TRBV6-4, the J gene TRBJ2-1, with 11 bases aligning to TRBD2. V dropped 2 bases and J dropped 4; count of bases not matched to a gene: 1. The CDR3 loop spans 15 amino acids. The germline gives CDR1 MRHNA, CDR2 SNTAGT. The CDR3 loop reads CASSDRLAGYNEQFF. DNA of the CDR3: TGTGCCAGCAGTGACCGACTAGCGGGGTACAATGAGCAGTTCTTC.